These T cell receptor beta chains were read from a single sample in a study of cytomegalovirus exposure and HLA in healthy donors. Using immunoSEQ multiplex PCR, the repertoire was profiled, and TCRdb retains in-frame clones only, with some absent. The data show 76,000 or so clones, about 93% seen once. The specimen sequenced was PBMCs. The receptor source for this set is a young woman in good health and CMV-seronegative. Both conserved end residues are part of each CDR3. D genes are given only for firm matches. Clone size is shown for a subset of rows, as once, few, many or a class of expanded clone.

J | D | V | size | DNA | CDR3
TRBJ2-5 | - | TRBV7-9 | - | TGTGCCAGCAGCCTCGGGACTGGGGGATTGGAGACCCAGTACTTC | CASSLGTGGLETQYF
TRBJ1-1 | - | TRBV30 | - | TGTGCCTGGAGTACAGCCCTCCTATCCACTGAAGCTTTCTTT | CAWSTALLSTEAFF
TRBJ2-3 | - | TRBV27 | once | TGTGCCAGCAGTTTGAACAGGGTGGGAGATACGCAGTATTTT | CASSLNRVGDTQYF
TRBJ2-7 | TRBD2 | TRBV30 | - | TGTGCCTGGAGTCCCCTCTCGGGCGGGAGTTACACCTACGAGCAGTACTTC | CAWSPLSGGSYTYEQYF
TRBJ2-5 | TRBD1 | TRBV5-4 | - | TGTGCCAGCAGCTCCCCGGGACAGGGTGCAGAGACCCAGTACTTC | CASSSPGQGAETQYF
TRBJ2-3 | - | TRBV5-5 | - | TGTGCCAGCAGCTTGGTAATTATAACCAGATTCACAGATACGCAGTATTTT | CASSLVIITRFTDTQYF
TRBJ2-6 | - | TRBV6-1 | - | TGTGCCAGCAGTGAAGACAACTCTGGGGCCAACGTCCTGACTTTC | CASSEDNSGANVLTF
TRBJ1-3 | TRBD1 | TRBV6-5 | - | TGTGCCAGCGGACAGGGCTTATCTGGAAACACCATATATTTT | CASGQGLSGNTIYF
TRBJ1-2 | - | TRBV30 | - | TGTGCCTGGAGTGGGAGCCAGCCTAACTATGGCTACACCTTC | CAWSGSQPNYGYTF
TRBJ2-3 | - | TRBV19 | - | TGTGCCAGTACCTCCCAGGGGTTAAGCGGAGATACGCAGTATTTT | CASTSQGLSGDTQYF
TRBJ1-5 | - | TRBV11-2 | - | TGTGCCAGCAGCTTACACGGTAGCAATCAGCCCCAGCATTTT | CASSLHGSNQPQHF
TRBJ1-5 | TRBD1 | TRBV19 | - | TGTGCCAGTAGGTTGACAGGGGTGGAACAGCCCCAGCATTTT | CASRLTGVEQPQHF
TRBJ2-1 | - | TRBV10-1 | once | TGCGCCAGCAGTGAGTCTACCTACAATGAGCAGTTCTTC | CASSESTYNEQFF
TRBJ1-1 | - | TRBV29-1 | - | TGCAGCGTTGTCCCAGGGGAGGGCACTGAAGCTTTCTTT | CSVVPGEGTEAFF
TRBJ1-2 | - | TRBV4-2 | - | TGTGCCAGCAGCCATTTATTAAGGGGCGATAACTATGGCTACACCTTC | CASSHLLRGDNYGYTF
TRBJ1-1 | TRBD1 | TRBV13 | - | TGTGCCAGCAGCACCGACAGGGCCACTGAAGCTTTCTTT | CASSTDRATEAFF
TRBJ1-5 | TRBD1 | TRBV5-5 | - | TGTGCCAGCAGCGGGGGACAGGGAGGTCAGCCCCAGCATTTT | CASSGGQGGQPQHF
TRBJ2-1 | - | TRBV9 | - | TGTGCCAGCAGCGTAGATAGCGCTAGTACTGAGCAGTTCTTC | CASSVDSASTEQFF
TRBJ1-4 | - | TRBV5-1 | - | TGCGCCAGCAGCCCGGACGGAGGGGAAGAAAAACTGTTTTTT | CASSPDGGEEKLFF
TRBJ2-1 | - | TRBV28 | - | TGTGCCAGCAGTTTCACTAGAGCCCTCAATGAGCAGTTCTTC | CASSFTRALNEQFF
TRBJ1-2 | - | TRBV10-3 | - | TGTGCCATCAGTGAGTCCCAGGGGCATGGCTACACCTTC | CAISESQGHGYTF
TRBJ2-5 | - | TRBV11-2 | once | TGTGCCAGCAGCTTAGATGATAGTATCGGTCGAGAGACCCAGTACTTC | CASSLDDSIGRETQYF
TRBJ1-2 | TRBD1 | TRBV13 | - | TGTGCCAGCAGCAATGCGCGGACACGACAGGGACAGGGTGGCTACACCTTC | CASSNARTRQGQGGYTF
TRBJ1-1 | - | TRBV2 | - | TGTGCCAGCAGGAGCCCCCAGGGAAACACTGAAGCTTTCTTT | CASRSPQGNTEAFF
TRBJ2-3 | TRBD2 | TRBV2 | - | TGTGCCAGCAGCGAGCGGGGAAGTGGGAACACAGATACGCAGTATTTT | CASSERGSGNTDTQYF
TRBJ2-7 | TRBD2 | TRBV28 | - | TGTGCCAGCAGTACTACTAGCGGGCCGCAGTACTTC | CASSTTSGPQYF
TRBJ2-1 | TRBD2 | TRBV2 | few | TGTGCCAGCAGTGAAATCGAGGGCGGGAGCCATGAGCAGTTCTTC | CASSEIEGGSHEQFF